One sample yielded the 31 T cell receptor beta chains listed below, sequenced in a study of response to subunit inactivated influenza vaccine. TCRdb reprocessed the RT-PCR reads via MiXCR and lists one record per CDR3 protein. Of a few hundred thousand distinct CDR3 sequences in the sample, about 11% were seen once. This same sample was also taken into another study, of T cells expressing NK-cell markers. That publication notes: In generating TCR beta cDNA, 5'RACE template switching with UMIs was used.

This material consisted of PBMCs from blood, taken on the day of vaccination. The receptors were sampled from a middle-aged man who received an inactivated influenza vaccine.

The chain links TRBV20-1 to TRBJ1-3; D may be TRBD1 (5 bases). Trimming stripped 4 bases from V and 0 bases from J, with 19 bases between. This CDR3 has 17 residues. The V gene's germline CDR1 is DFQATT and CDR2 SNEGSKA (reference sequence). CDR3 bases: TGCAGTGCTAAGAGACCAGGGTTGGGCTTCTCTGGAAACACCATATATTTT. This sequence encodes CSAKRPGLGFSGNTIYF.

This clonotype came up many times. One end of the junction is discordant with germline, which a read error may explain. The chain uses TRBV5-1 and TRBJ2-2; 7 nucleotides line up with TRBD1. The CDR3 is made up of 15 amino acids. Germline V gives CDR1 SGHRS, CDR2 YFSETQ. The CDR3 reads CASSLRTGDTGELFF. The CDR3 bases are TGTGCCAGCAGCTTACGAACAGGGGATACCGGGGAGCTGTTTTTT.

This sequence joins TRBV6-2 or TRBV6-3 and TRBJ2-7; 14 positions agree with TRBD2. CDR1 is MNHEY, CDR2 SVGEGT, per germline. V lost 7 bases, J lost 0 bases, and 11 bases stayed unmatched. CDR3 length: 18 amino acids. The CDR3 coding sequence is TGTGCCAGCACTACCCGGACTAGCGGGAGGACAAACTCCTACGAGCAGTACTTC. Residues: CASTTRTSGRTNSYEQYF.

This clonotype was counted a few times. V gene TRBV6-5 combines with J gene TRBJ2-5, with D unresolved. The CDR3 has 13 residues. Germline V CDR1 and CDR2: MNHEY, SVGAGI. V lost 2 bases and J 7 bases, leaving 11 bases between the germline ends. The CDR3 reads CASSYGILTTQYF. CDR3 DNA: TGTGCCAGCAGTTACGGTATCTTGACGACCCAGTACTTC.

The rearrangement uses TRBV12-3 or TRBV12-4 and TRBJ2-1, with 10 bases that match TRBD1. V gave up 6 bases and J gave up 8 bases; unmatched junction bases: 7. There are 14 residues in the CDR3. This chain's CDR3 is CASSPGQGWDEQFF. The CDR3 coding sequence is TGTGCCAGCAGCCCGGGACAGGGGTGGGATGAGCAGTTCTTC.

The rearrangement joins TRBV20-1 to TRBJ2-7; 7 bases align to TRBD1. Germline CDR1 and CDR2: DFQATT and SNEGSKA (reference sequence). The junction had 5 bases not matched to a gene; V was cut back by 5 bases and J by 1 base. This CDR3 is 13 amino acids long. The CDR3 DNA follows: TGCAGTGCTTCAGACAGGGCGTCCTACGAGCAGTACTTC. It codes for CSASDRASYEQYF.

This clonotype appeared a few times. The CDR3: CASSLAGRIYNEQFF. The CDR3 nucleotides read TGTGCCAGCAGCTTAGCGGGGCGGATTTACAATGAGCAGTTCTTC. The chain is built from TRBV7-2 and TRBJ2-1, with D possibly matching TRBD1 (5 bases). The V end lost 0 bases, the J end lost 4 bases, and 10 bases lay between the germline ends. This CDR3 spans 15 amino acids. Germline V lookup: CDR1 SGHTA, CDR2 FQGNSA. The full variable domain, with the rest looked up from reference TRBV7-2 and TRBJ2-1, is GAGVSQSPSNKVTEKGKDVELRCDPISGHTALYWYRQSLGQGLEFLIYFQGNSAPDKSGLPSDRFSAERTGGSVSTLTIQRTQQEDSAVYLCASSLAGRIYNEQFFGPGTRLTVL.

This clonotype appeared many times. V is TRBV7-9 and J is TRBJ1-6, with a tentative D call TRBD1 (5 bases). Trimming removed 2 bases from V and 6 bases from J, with 17 bases in between. Germline assignment: CDR1 SEHNR and CDR2 FQNEAQ (reference sequence). This CDR3 is built from 17 residues. This chain's CDR3 is CASSLWGEGSVNSPLHF. In nucleotides, the CDR3 is TGTGCCAGCAGCTTATGGGGGGAGGGGTCGGTTAATTCACCCCTCCACTTT.

The chain recombines TRBV15 with TRBJ2-2, with a possible D match to TRBD2 (5 bases). CDR1 is LNHNV and CDR2 is YYDKDF in the germline V gene (reference sequence). The V and J ends lost 5 bases and 3 bases respectively, with 19 bases between them. The CDR3 spans 17 residues. Written as DNA, the CDR3 is TGTGCCACCAGCGGCATTGACGAGGGAATATACACCGGGGAGCTGTTTTTT. This gives the protein CATSGIDEGIYTGELFF. The full variable domain, its missing parts supplied by reference TRBV15 and TRBJ2-2, is DAMVIQNPRYQVTQFGKPVTLSCSQTLNHNVMYWYQQKSSQAPKLLFHYYDKDFNNEADTPDNFQSRRPNTSFCFLDIRSPGLGDTAMYLCATSGIDEGIYTGELFFGEGSRLTVL.

The chain joins TRBV21-1 to TRBJ1-1. TRBV21-1 is labeled a pseudogene. This CDR3 is 13 amino acids long. In nucleotides, the CDR3 is TGTGCCAGCACCTGGGGGGGGAATAGGGAAGCTTTCTTT. The encoded protein is CASTWGGNREAFF.

This clonotype was seen a handful of times. The CDR3 sequence: CASSLSGQGSYEQYF. In DNA form, the CDR3 reads TGTGCCAGCAGCTTATCAGGGCAGGGCTCCTACGAGCAGTACTTC. V usage is TRBV7-2 and J usage is TRBJ2-7, with a possible D match to TRBD1 (5 bases). The CDR3 is made up of 15 amino acids. V lost 2 bases to trimming and J lost 0 bases, with 11 bases between them. Germline CDR1 SGHTA, CDR2 FQGNSA.

This clonotype has a count of ten or more. The V and J genes are TRBV7-6 and TRBJ2-7, with unresolved D. Trimming took 2 bases from V and 4 from J, leaving 12 bases between them. Germline lookup yields CDR1 SGHVS and CDR2 FNYEAQ. The CDR3 covers 14 residues. Written as DNA, the CDR3 is TGTGCCAGCAGCTTAATGTCTGGTGCGTACGAGCAGTACTTC. Translation gives CASSLMSGAYEQYF.

This clonotype was picked up a small number of times. This chain uses TRBV20-1 with TRBJ2-1, with 8 bases that match TRBD2. Germline-derived CDR1 and CDR2 are DFQATT and SNEGSKA (reference sequence). Trimming removed 6 bases from V and 3 bases from J; junction bases left unmatched: 13. This CDR3 region has 16 residues. CDR3 in DNA: TGCAGTGCCAAGACGCTAGCGGGCCGACGCTACAATGAGCAGTTCTTC. This translates into CSAKTLAGRRYNEQFF.

The CDR3, as DNA: TGTGCCAGCAGCCGGGACATAGACTCCTACGAGCAGTACTTC. Residues: CASSRDIDSYEQYF. This chain uses TRBV12-3 or TRBV12-4 with TRBJ2-7, with a possible D match to TRBD1 (6 bases). V lost 6 bases and J 0 bases, leaving 12 bases between the germline ends. This CDR3 contains 14 residues.

This clonotype was counted at least ten times. This rearrangement joins TRBV4-1 to TRBJ2-7; D is possibly TRBD1 (6 bases). The CDR3 runs 15 residues. V was shortened by 0 bases and J by 3 bases, with 12 bases between the two germline ends. Germline loops: CDR1 MGHRA, CDR2 YSYEKL. This chain's CDR3 is CASSQDQGRGYEQYF. The CDR3 DNA reads as TGCGCCAGCAGCCAAGATCAGGGGCGCGGCTACGAGCAGTACTTC.

The rearrangement links TRBV3-1 to TRBJ1-2; D uncertain. CDR1 and CDR2 (germline): LGHDT, YNNKEL (reference sequence). The CDR3 length is 16 residues. The V gene lost 0 bases and the J gene lost 3 bases, with 14 bases spanning the gap. CDR3 in amino acids: CASSQEYRTDYYGYTF. CDR3 DNA: TGTGCCAGCAGCCAAGAATATCGGACGGACTACTATGGCTACACCTTC.

The rearrangement joins TRBV27 to TRBJ2-1; 11 bases match TRBD2. The V gene end was trimmed by 3 bases and the J gene end by 9 bases; junction bases not matched to a gene: 1. This CDR3 contains 13 residues. Germline CDR1 MNHEY, CDR2 SMNVEV (reference sequence). CDR3 nucleotides: TGTGCCAGCAGTTTCGGACTAGCGGGTGAGCAGTTCTTC. This sequence encodes CASSFGLAGEQFF.

This clonotype occurred a few times. The chain uses TRBV5-5 and TRBJ2-2; 7 positions match TRBD1. The CDR3 loop spans 17 amino acids. After removal of 3 bases from V and 3 bases from J, the junction contained 11 bases not matched to a gene. CDR1 is SGHKS, CDR2 YYEKEE, per germline (reference sequence). CDR3: CASSWATGASYTGELFF. The CDR3 DNA reads TGTGCCAGCAGCTGGGCCACAGGGGCCTCTTACACCGGGGAGCTGTTTTTT.

This clonotype was counted at least ten times. This chain joins TRBV20-1 and TRBJ2-5; TRBD1 matches 11 bases. The CDR3 is 15 residues long. Germline V gene lookup returns CDR1 DFQATT and CDR2 SNEGSKA (reference sequence). V dropped 8 bases and J dropped 2; count of bases not matched to a gene: 10. The CDR3: CSPNTGTGGQETQYF. The CDR3 DNA sequence: TGCAGTCCTAATACGGGGACAGGGGGGCAAGAGACCCAGTACTTC.

About this clonotype: Being one base from a much bigger clone, this may be a read error. The genes are TRBV7-6 and TRBJ2-3; D is possibly TRBD1 (7 bases). CDR3 size: 15 residues. CDR1 is SGHVS and CDR2 is FNYEAQ in the germline V gene. Trimming took off 4 bases at V and 4 bases at J, with 15 bases between the two ends. The CDR3 region is CASSYPGQRADTQYF. CDR3 DNA sequence: TGTGCCAGCAGCTATCCGGGACAGCGGGCAGATACGCAGTATTTT.

This clonotype came up a few times. The chain is built from TRBV20-1 and TRBJ2-7; D is tentatively TRBD1 or TRBD2 (5 bases each). With 2 bases removed from V and 0 bases from J, the gap between germline ends came to 17 bases. From germline, CDR1 is DFQATT and CDR2 SNEGSKA (reference sequence). This CDR3 comprises 16 residues. CDR3 in DNA: TGCAGTGCTAGAAGTCCTTGGGGGAGTACCTCCTACGAGCAGTACTTC. Encoded protein: CSARSPWGSTSYEQYF.

The chain combines TRBV6-2 or TRBV6-3 with TRBJ1-2; 9 bases are shared with TRBD1. Unmatched junction bases numbered 7, after V lost 6 bases and J lost 5 bases. The CDR3 contains 14 residues. Germline loops: CDR1 MNHEY, CDR2 SVGEGT. CDR3 sequence (DNA): TGTGCCAGCAGCCTGACAGGGGGAGAATATGGCTACACCTTC. It translates to CASSLTGGEYGYTF.

The chain couples TRBV29-1 to TRBJ2-7; possible D gene TRBD1, 6 bases. This CDR3 has 13 amino acids. Germline loops: CDR1 SQVTM, CDR2 ANQGSEA. V gave up 5 bases and J gave up 6 bases, with 17 bases separating them. The CDR3 DNA reads TGCAGCGTTAGGCCGGGACAACGCGCCGAGCAGTACTTC. Translating it yields CSVRPGQRAEQYF.

This clonotype turned up a few times. V gene TRBV5-1 combines with J gene TRBJ2-5, with 7 bases matching TRBD1. The CDR3 is 16 amino acids. The V segment lost 0 bases and the J segment 4 bases; nucleotides outside the gene matches: 9. The V gene's germline CDR1 is SGHRS and CDR2 YFSETQ. As DNA, the CDR3 is TGCGCCAGCAGCTTGGATCCGGGACAGATGGGAGAGACCCAGTACTTC. It encodes CASSLDPGQMGETQYF.

The chain links TRBV18 to TRBJ2-7; 8 nucleotides align to TRBD2. The ends lost 2 bases at V and 0 bases at J; junction bases unmatched: 6. Germline CDR1 KGHSH, CDR2 LQKENI. This CDR3 comprises 16 residues. Here the CDR3 DNA reads TGTGCCAGCTCACCAATCGGGGGGGCCAGCTCCTACGAGCAGTACTTC. Translating it yields CASSPIGGASSYEQYF.

This clonotype was counted between two and nine times. J is TRBJ2-1 and V is TRBV7-2; 9 bases line up with TRBD1. The CDR3 has 15 residues. Germline-derived CDR1 and CDR2 are SGHTA and FQGNSA. V shed 5 bases, J shed 4 bases, and the junction held 6 bases outside the gene matches. The CDR3 reads CASSDGTGRYNEQFF. The CDR3 nucleotides are TGTGCCAGCAGCGACGGGACAGGGCGATACAATGAGCAGTTCTTC. The complete variable domain, with remaining parts taken from reference TRBV7-2 and TRBJ2-1, reads GAGVSQSPSNKVTEKGKDVELRCDPISGHTALYWYRQSLGQGLEFLIYFQGNSAPDKSGLPSDRFSAERTGGSVSTLTIQRTQQEDSAVYLCASSDGTGRYNEQFFGPGTRLTVL.

Ten or more counts support this clonotype. The chain is built from TRBV12-3 or TRBV12-4 and TRBJ2-5, with D hard to call. This CDR3 comprises 14 residues. Trimming removed 1 base at V and 0 bases at J, with 6 bases between. CDR3 DNA: TGTGCCAGCAGTTTAGTCGGTGACCAAGAGACCCAGTACTTC. This translates into CASSLVGDQETQYF.

The rearrangement joins TRBV20-1 to TRBJ2-1, with D perhaps matching TRBD1 or TRBD2 (6 bases each). V was shortened by 0 bases and J by 16 bases, with 19 bases between the two germline ends. The CDR3 spans 13 residues. Germline loops: CDR1 DFQATT, CDR2 SNEGSKA (reference sequence). CDR3 protein: CSAREGEGGLSFF. The CDR3 DNA reads TGCAGTGCTAGAGAGGGAGAGGGGGGTCTGAGCTTCTTC.

This clonotype was detected many times. The chain combines TRBV12-3 or TRBV12-4 with TRBJ2-5; tentative D call: TRBD1 (6 bases). V lost 4 bases and J lost 1, with 16 bases in between. This CDR3 spans 16 amino acids. CDR3 nucleotides: TGTGCCAGCAGTTATTCCTACAGGGCGATCCAAGAGACCCAGTACTTC. Its protein product is CASSYSYRAIQETQYF.

V usage is TRBV20-1 and J usage is TRBJ1-6, with no clear D. V lost 0 bases and J 3 bases, leaving 9 bases between the germline ends. The CDR3 totals 15 residues. In germline, CDR1 is DFQATT, CDR2 SNEGSKA (reference sequence). This CDR3 is CSARDRKHYNSPLHF. The CDR3 bases are TGCAGTGCTAGAGACAGGAAACACTATAATTCACCCCTCCACTTT.

This clonotype was recorded a few times. The chain's CDR3 is CSARNRDRGYSPLHF. DNA for the CDR3: TGCAGTGCTAGAAACCGGGACAGGGGATATTCACCCCTCCACTTT. This rearrangement joins TRBV20-1 to TRBJ1-6; 10 bases align to TRBD1. CDR3 length: 15 amino acids. In germline, CDR1 is DFQATT, CDR2 SNEGSKA (reference sequence). V shed 2 bases, J shed 8 bases, and the junction held 6 bases outside the gene matches.